Described below is a single T cell receptor (beta chain) sequence and its context. The sample originates from a study of cytomegalovirus exposure and HLA in healthy donors. Donors were nominally healthy when sampled, though unrecorded immune exposures were likely. PCR primers comprised 60 Vbeta and 13 Jbeta primers. Assay used: immunoSEQ multiplex PCR; TCRdb lists only in-frame clones, some missing. The top ten clones hold about 3% of a sample with about 120,000 clones, approximately 80% of them seen once. Trimming removed 3 bases at V and 1 base at J, with 16 bases between. From germline, CDR1 is LGHNA and CDR2 YSLEER. The CDR3 consists of 17 residues.

The clonotype originates from a woman in her 40s in good health and CMV-seropositive. This chain uses TRBV4-3 with TRBJ2-1; D is ambiguous. The sample comprised PBMCs. In DNA form, the CDR3 reads TGCGCCAGCAGCCAGGCTTTAATCTTTTCTTCCTACAATGAGCAGTTCTTC. It translates to CASSQALIFSSYNEQFF.